This TCR beta chain is from a study of cytomegalovirus exposure and HLA in healthy donors. General study results and limits: The CMV antigen specificity of a few CMV-associated chains was confirmed through in vitro analysis.

The germline gives CDR1 SGHNT, CDR2 YYREEE (reference sequence). Trimming removed 4 bases from V and 3 bases from J; junction bases left unmatched: 7. This CDR3 has 15 residues. Vbeta (60) and Jbeta (13) primers were used in the PCR. Authors' data handling: Roughly 11 million of the roughly 80 million unique TCR beta chains counted in a later analysis were shared. Sequenced by immunoSEQ multiplex PCR; TCRdb stores in-frame clones only, minus some. V and J calls and clone size are copied from that table; D and trimming were computed from the DNA. The sample holds 150,000 or so clones; 65% to 80% are singletons and the top ten take around 7%. In its sample, this clone was seen a few times. Its specificity is unknown.

The chain is built from TRBV5-4 and TRBJ2-5; 9 nucleotides agree with TRBD2. Sequenced material: PBMCs. The TCR sequence derives from a young man in good health and CMV-seronegative. The CDR3 reads CASSHLAGVEETQYF. Written as DNA, the CDR3 is TGTGCCAGCAGCCATTTAGCGGGAGTTGAAGAGACCCAGTACTTC. Looking up the rest from reference TRBV5-4 and TRBJ2-5 gives the full variable domain: ETGVTQSPTHLIKTRGQQVTLRCSSQSGHNTVSWYQQALGQGPQFIFQYYREEENGRGNFPPRFSGLQFPNYSSELNVNALELDDSALYLCASSHLAGVEETQYFGPGTRLLVL.